Each of the 13 T cell receptor beta chains below was sequenced from the same sample in a study of OX40 agonist ivuxolimab in advanced cancers. Data came from immunoSEQ multiplex PCR; TCRdb stores just in-frame clones and leaves some out. The data contain about 95,000 clones, roughly 89% of them seen just once; the ten biggest clones take up about 0.3%. Sequenced here: CD4+ or CD8+ T cells sorted from blood, sampled in a trial of the OX40 agonist ivuxolimab. These receptors came from an adult with an advanced solid tumor such as melanoma, head and neck, liver or kidney cancer.

This clone has only a few counts. DNA for the CDR3: TGTGCCAGCAGCTTAGGGCTGGGGACTAGCGGCAACAATGAGCAGTTCTTC. Encoded protein: CASSLGLGTSGNNEQFF. The chain links TRBV7-9 to TRBJ2-1; 11 bases agree with TRBD2. CDR1 is SEHNR and CDR2 is FQNEAQ in the germline V gene (reference sequence). The V gene end was trimmed by 1 base and the J gene end by 5 bases; junction bases not matched to a gene: 7. The CDR3 extends over 17 amino acids.

J is TRBJ2-6 and V is TRBV28; the D call may be TRBD1 or TRBD2 (5 bases each). Germline V gene sequence: CDR1 MDHEN, CDR2 SYDVKM. Trimming removed 2 bases from V and 2 bases from J, with 13 bases in between. This CDR3 has 17 residues. The CDR3 is CASSLKYGGTGANVLTF. The CDR3 DNA reads TGTGCCAGCAGTTTAAAGTATGGGGGTACTGGGGCCAACGTCCTGACTTTC.

The sample holds one count of this clone. The chain combines TRBV7-3 with TRBJ2-2, with unresolved D. The ends were cut back, 1 base at V and 4 bases at J, with 4 bases in the middle. Germline V lookup: CDR1 SGHTA, CDR2 FQGTGA. This CDR3 has 13 residues. CDR3 nucleotide sequence: TGTGCCAGCAGCTTAAGAGGCACCGGGGAGCTGTTTTTT. Protein product: CASSLRGTGELFF.

The CDR3 is CASSLAQGVLLQDTQYF. CDR3 DNA sequence: TGTGCCAGCAGCTTGGCCCAGGGGGTTCTCCTTCAAGATACGCAGTATTTT. The chain has TRBV5-4 and TRBJ2-3; 7 bases fit TRBD1. The CDR3 is 17 amino acids. J was trimmed by 5 bases and V by 0 bases; bases with no gene match: 12. Looked up from germline, CDR1 is SGHNT and CDR2 is YYREEE (reference sequence).

This chain joins TRBV7-2 and TRBJ2-1; D not certain. The CDR3 runs 12 residues. Trimming took 5 bases from V and 9 from J, leaving 11 bases between them. CDR1 is SGHTA and CDR2 is FQGNSA in the germline V gene. CDR3 sequence: CASSAEVGEQFF. DNA of the CDR3: TGTGCCAGCAGCGCAGAAGTCGGTGAGCAGTTCTTC.

V is TRBV29-1 and J is TRBJ1-5; D perhaps matches TRBD1 (6 bases). Trimming took off 4 bases at V and 2 bases at J, with 12 bases between the two ends. This CDR3 has 14 residues. Germline CDR1 is SQVTM and CDR2 is ANQGSEA. The CDR3 DNA is TGCAGCGTTGCTACAGGGAACGGCAATCAGCCCCAGCATTTT. Protein product: CSVATGNGNQPQHF.

The chain uses TRBV28 and TRBJ1-5; D is unclear. CDR3 length: 14 amino acids. V was cut by 2 bases and J by 0 bases, with 5 bases left in between. CDR1 MDHEN and CDR2 SYDVKM come from the germline V gene. In DNA form, the CDR3 reads TGTGCCAGCAGTTTACCATATAGCAATCAGCCCCAGCATTTT. Amino acid sequence: CASSLPYSNQPQHF.

This clone showed up just once. For the CDR3, the DNA is TGTGCCATCAGTGCCCCCAGGGTGGTGAGCTACAATGAGCAGTTCTTC. Translation: CAISAPRVVSYNEQFF. This chain uses TRBV10-3 with TRBJ2-1, with D possibly being TRBD1 (5 bases). CDR1 is ENHRY and CDR2 is SYGVKD in the germline V gene. V was shortened by 4 bases and J by 3 bases, with 16 bases between the two germline ends. The CDR3 spans 16 residues.

This clone was observed a single time. The chain uses TRBV7-8 and TRBJ2-5, with 7 positions matching TRBD1. This CDR3 is 15 amino acids long. With 5 bases clipped from V and 1 base from J, the junction kept 7 bases outside the gene matches. Germline CDR1 and CDR2: SGHVS and FQNEAQ. CDR3 region: CASSRDRDSQETQYF. The CDR3 DNA reads TGTGCCAGCAGCAGGGACCGGGACAGCCAAGAGACCCAGTACTTC.

The chain recombines TRBV5-4 with TRBJ2-7; 7 bases match TRBD2. Per germline, CDR1 SGHNT and CDR2 YYREEE (reference sequence). V dropped 2 bases and J dropped 0; count of bases not matched to a gene: 5. This CDR3 comprises 15 residues. The CDR3 bases are TGTGCCAGCAGCTTAAGCGGGAAAAGCTCCTACGAGCAGTACTTC. This gives the protein CASSLSGKSSYEQYF. Full variable domain (remainder filled in from reference TRBV5-4 and TRBJ2-7): ETGVTQSPTHLIKTRGQQVTLRCSSQSGHNTVSWYQQALGQGPQFIFQYYREEENGRGNFPPRFSGLQFPNYSSELNVNALELDDSALYLCASSLSGKSSYEQYFGPGTRLTVT.

The J gene is TRBJ1-4, the V gene TRBV30; 9 bases match TRBD1. Looked up from germline, CDR1 is GTSNPN and CDR2 is SVGIG (reference sequence). The CDR3 contains 14 residues. V shed 2 bases and J 5 bases; nucleotides not matched to a gene: 3. The CDR3 loop is CAWSTGGGNEKLFF. Here the CDR3 DNA reads TGTGCCTGGAGTACAGGGGGCGGGAATGAAAAACTGTTTTTT.

The chain recombines TRBV30 with TRBJ1-3; perhaps TRBD1 as D (5 bases). This CDR3 is 16 amino acids long. Germline lookup yields CDR1 GTSNPN and CDR2 SVGIG (reference sequence). V was cut by 3 bases and J by 0 bases, with 15 bases left in between. For the CDR3, the DNA is TGTGCCTGGAGACCGTGGGACTTCAACTCTGGAAACACCATATATTTT. It encodes CAWRPWDFNSGNTIYF.

The rearrangement links TRBV5-1 to TRBJ1-2; 11 positions agree with TRBD1. Trimming took 4 bases from V and 8 from J; bases not matched to a gene: 10. Germline V gene data show CDR1 as SGHRS and CDR2 as YFSETQ. This CDR3 comprises 15 residues. The DNA of the CDR3 is TGCGCCAGCAGCCCGCTAGGACAGGGGGCGAGGGGCTACACCTTC. Protein: CASSPLGQGARGYTF. Together with reference TRBV5-1 and TRBJ1-2, the CDR3 gives the full variable domain: KAGVTQTPRYLIKTRGQQVTLSCSPISGHRSVSWYQQTPGQGLQFLFEYFSETQRNKGNFPGRFSGRQFSNSRSEMNVSTLELGDSALYLCASSPLGQGARGYTFGSGTRLTVV.